These 32 T cell receptor beta chains came from one sample sequenced in a study of blood T cell repertoires in COVID-19. The repertoire was sequenced with immunoSEQ multiplex PCR; TCRdb's copy has only in-frame clones and lacks some. The repertoire consists of a few hundred thousand clones, with 80% to 85% occurring once and the leading ten covering roughly 14%. Specimen: peripheral blood. These receptors came from a person aged 65-85 years with COVID-19, enrolled during active disease.

The chain has TRBV2 and TRBJ1-5, with D perhaps TRBD1 (6 bases). This CDR3 comprises 15 residues. The V gene's germline CDR1 is SNHLY and CDR2 FYNNEI. V lost 8 bases to trimming and J lost 0 bases, with 14 bases between them. The CDR3: CASLGQRYSNQPQHF. The CDR3 coding sequence is TGTGCCAGCCTTGGACAGAGGTATAGCAATCAGCCCCAGCATTTT.

This chain uses TRBV6-2 or TRBV6-3 with TRBJ2-1; 13 nucleotides match TRBD2. Per the germline V gene, CDR1 is MNHEY and CDR2 is SVGEGT. The J segment lost 2 bases and the V segment lost 5 bases, leaving 12 bases of the junction unmatched. The CDR3 extends over 19 amino acids. The CDR3 DNA is TGTGCCAGCAGTCTCTCTTCCTGGACTAGCGGGAGCACCTACAATGAGCAGTTCTTC. Its protein product is CASSLSSWTSGSTYNEQFF.

This clone has a handful of counts. This chain uses TRBV28 with TRBJ1-1, with D possibly TRBD1 on 5 matching bases. This CDR3 comprises 16 residues. From germline, CDR1 is MDHEN and CDR2 SYDVKM. Deletions cut 6 bases from V and 1 base from J, with 18 bases between. DNA of the CDR3: TGTGCCAGCAGCAACGGGGGTAACAATTGGAACACTGAAGCTTTCTTT. Its protein is CASSNGGNNWNTEAFF.

The chain carries TRBV7-2 and TRBJ2-7, with TRBD1 as a possible D gene (6 bases). V was clipped by 0 bases and J by 2 bases, with 11 bases between them. Germline CDR1 SGHTA, CDR2 FQGNSA. The CDR3 contains 15 residues. CDR3 residues: CASSLAKQGPYEQYF. CDR3 in DNA: TGTGCCAGCAGCTTAGCTAAACAGGGCCCCTACGAGCAGTACTTC. Variable domain in full (rest from reference TRBV7-2 and TRBJ2-7): GAGVSQSPSNKVTEKGKDVELRCDPISGHTALYWYRQSLGQGLEFLIYFQGNSAPDKSGLPSDRFSAERTGGSVSTLTIQRTQQEDSAVYLCASSLAKQGPYEQYFGPGTRLTVT.

The chain uses TRBV2 and TRBJ1-1, with 8 bases lining up with TRBD1. This CDR3 is 15 amino acids long. Germline V gives CDR1 SNHLY, CDR2 FYNNEI. Trimming removed 5 bases from V and 1 base from J; junction bases left unmatched: 6. CDR3 amino acids: CASSPLGQANTEAFF. CDR3 nucleotides: TGTGCCAGCAGTCCATTGGGACAGGCGAACACTGAAGCTTTCTTT.

This sequence joins TRBV6-5 and TRBJ1-6; D is unresolved. Deletions cut 7 bases from V and 7 bases from J, with 17 bases between. The CDR3 is 15 residues long. The germline V gene encodes CDR1 MNHEY and CDR2 SVGAGI. The CDR3 sequence: CASTQRGTGNSPLHF. The CDR3 DNA follows: TGTGCCAGCACTCAACGGGGAACGGGCAATTCACCCCTCCACTTT.

The V gene is TRBV11-2, the J gene TRBJ2-7; D gene uncertain. The CDR3 is made up of 14 amino acids. V lost 2 bases and J lost 3, with 11 bases in between. Looked up from germline, CDR1 is SGHAT and CDR2 is FQNNGV. The CDR3, as DNA: TGTGCCAGCAGCTTATTGAACGTAGACTACGAGCAGTACTTC. Its translation: CASSLLNVDYEQYF.

The chain is built from TRBV7-2 and TRBJ2-7; TRBD1 matches at 10 bases. Germline V gene sequence: CDR1 SGHTA, CDR2 FQGNSA. The CDR3 loop spans 19 amino acids. The trim removed 5 bases at V and 7 bases at J, leaving 23 bases unmatched. The CDR3 nucleotides read TGTGCCAGCAGCCGTTCCTCCGGACAGGGGGACTTTCCTACGTGGGAGCAGTACTTC. It yields the protein CASSRSSGQGDFPTWEQYF.

The J gene is TRBJ2-7, the V gene TRBV7-2; perhaps TRBD2 as D (5 bases). The CDR3 consists of 13 residues. Germline CDR1 and CDR2: SGHTA and FQGNSA. V was pared by 5 bases and J by 6 bases, with 14 bases between. The CDR3 region is CASSPGIAGEQYF. The CDR3 DNA sequence: TGTGCCAGCAGCCCCGGGATTGCGGGCGAGCAGTACTTC.

The chain combines TRBV28 with TRBJ1-3, with a weak D call TRBD1 (5 bases). The CDR3 runs 17 residues. Germline V CDR1 and CDR2: MDHEN, SYDVKM. V lost 7 bases and J 1 base, leaving 20 bases between the germline ends. CDR3: CASIDNLGGDSGNTIYF. Written as DNA, the CDR3 is TGTGCCAGCATCGATAATTTAGGAGGGGATTCTGGAAACACCATATATTTT.

The chain recombines TRBV7-6 with TRBJ2-5; 14 bases map to TRBD2. V shed 5 bases and J 4 bases; nucleotides not matched to a gene: 15. Germline assignment: CDR1 SGHVS and CDR2 FNYEAQ. The CDR3 length is 19 residues. The CDR3 sequence: CASSARSPGTSGSPETQYF. In DNA, the CDR3 is TGTGCCAGCAGCGCACGCTCCCCTGGGACTAGCGGGAGTCCAGAGACCCAGTACTTC.

The chain is built from TRBV21-1 and TRBJ1-1. TRBV21-1 is a listed pseudogene. CDR3 length: 18 residues. The CDR3 nucleotides read TGTGCCAGCAGCGTCCAGAGGGAGGGAGAGAGGGGGAACACTGAAGCTTTCTTT. This translates into CASSVQREGERGNTEAFF.

The rearrangement uses TRBV7-2 and TRBJ2-7; D is perhaps TRBD1 (6 bases). CDR1 is SGHTA, CDR2 FQGNSA, per germline. Deletions cut 2 bases from V and 7 bases from J, with 15 bases between. The CDR3 runs 14 residues. CDR3 region: CASSLSPGAREQYF. The CDR3 DNA is TGTGCCAGCAGCTTATCACCAGGGGCGCGAGAGCAGTACTTC.

The CDR3 sequence is CASSSSVRQARYNEQFF. The CDR3 nucleotides are TGTGCCAGCAGTTCGTCGGTGAGACAGGCCCGGTACAATGAGCAGTTCTTC. This chain links TRBV27 with TRBJ2-1, with a possible D match to TRBD1 (6 bases). V lost 4 bases, J lost 4 bases, and 20 bases lay in between. This CDR3 is built from 17 residues. Germline values: CDR1 MNHEY, CDR2 SMNVEV (reference sequence).

DNA for the CDR3: TGTGCCAGTAGTCTGGTCAGGTGGGACACTGAAGCTTTCTTT. Translated, it gives CASSLVRWDTEAFF. The gene calls are TRBV19 and TRBJ1-1; D unclear. Germline V gives CDR1 LNHDA, CDR2 SQIVND (reference sequence). Trimming removed 5 bases from V and 3 bases from J, with 13 bases in between. The CDR3 length is 14 residues.

This clone has a handful of counts. V gene TRBV7-2 combines with J gene TRBJ2-7, with 9 bases matching TRBD1. V gave up 0 bases and J gave up 7 bases; unmatched junction bases: 7. The CDR3 sequence is 15 residues long. Germline V gene data show CDR1 as SGHTA and CDR2 as FQGNSA. The CDR3, as DNA: TGTGCCAGCAGCTTAGCTACAGGGGGCTTGCCTGAGCAGTACTTC. It specifies CASSLATGGLPEQYF.

The genes are TRBV3-1 (or the pseudogene TRBV3-2) and TRBJ2-2, with 9 positions matching TRBD2. Germline CDR1 LGHDT, CDR2 YNNKEL (reference sequence). The J segment lost 4 bases and the V segment lost 1 base, leaving 4 bases of the junction unmatched. This CDR3 is 16 amino acids long. The CDR3 spells CASSQVASGATGELFF. In nucleotides, the CDR3 is TGTGCCAGCAGCCAAGTTGCTAGCGGGGCCACCGGGGAGCTGTTTTTT.

V is TRBV10-3 and J is TRBJ1-2, with D unresolved. Trimming took off 0 bases at V and 5 bases at J, with 10 bases between the two ends. The CDR3 consists of 14 residues. Germline assignment: CDR1 ENHRY and CDR2 SYGVKD. This CDR3 is CAISESPPEYGYTF. The CDR3 nucleotides read TGTGCCATCAGTGAGTCCCCCCCTGAGTATGGCTACACCTTC.

The V call is TRBV19, the J call TRBJ2-3, with TRBD2 matching 7 bases. V gave up 6 bases and J gave up 5 bases; unmatched junction bases: 11. The CDR3 spans 15 residues. Germline CDR1 and CDR2: LNHDA and SQIVND (reference sequence). The CDR3 loop is CASRAGTMYGDTQYF. The CDR3, as DNA: TGTGCCAGTAGAGCCGGGACTATGTATGGAGATACGCAGTATTTT. The variable domain in full, completed from reference TRBV19 and TRBJ2-3, reads DGGITQSPKYLFRKEGQNVTLSCEQNLNHDAMYWYRQDPGQGLRLIYYSQIVNDFQKGDIAEGYSVSREKKESFPLTVTSAQKNPTAFYLCASRAGTMYGDTQYFGPGTRLTVL.

V gene TRBV30 combines with J gene TRBJ1-2, with D unresolved. Germline V gene sequence: CDR1 GTSNPN, CDR2 SVGIG (reference sequence). CDR3 length: 15 amino acids. Trimming stripped 3 bases from V and 3 bases from J, with 17 bases between. The CDR3 loop is CAWREVGLDYYGYTF. As DNA, the CDR3 is TGTGCCTGGAGGGAGGTAGGGCTTGATTACTATGGCTACACCTTC.

Regarding this clone: At one of its ends the junction is not consistent with the germline gene, which may arise from a read error. The chain carries TRBV15 and TRBJ2-7; D ambiguous. The CDR3 contains 11 residues. Germline CDR1 and CDR2: LNHNV and YYDKDF (reference sequence). DNA of the CDR3: TGTGCCACCCGTACCGGGTCCCGGTTGGCCTTC. It encodes CATRTGSRLAF.

The chain combines TRBV7-8 with TRBJ2-7, with 13 nucleotides matching TRBD2. The length of the CDR3 is 17 residues. From germline, CDR1 is SGHVS and CDR2 FQNEAQ. The V gene end was trimmed by 0 bases and the J gene end by 4 bases; junction bases not matched to a gene: 6. In DNA form, the CDR3 reads TGTGCCAGCAGCTTAGCTGTCGGGACTAGCGGGACGTACGAGCAGTACTTC. Its protein is CASSLAVGTSGTYEQYF.

This clone turned up a few times. This sequence joins TRBV19 and TRBJ1-2, with TRBD1 identical over 8 bases. The V and J ends lost 7 bases and 2 bases, in that order; junction bases with no gene match: 9. The CDR3 consists of 15 residues. Germline lookup yields CDR1 LNHDA and CDR2 SQIVND (reference sequence). CDR3 DNA sequence: TGTGCCAGTATGGCAGGGGGCGCCCTAAACTATGGCTACACCTTC. As protein: CASMAGGALNYGYTF.

This chain uses TRBV27 with TRBJ2-3; D ambiguous. The CDR3 has 16 amino acids. Trimming stripped 5 bases from V and 2 bases from J, with 17 bases between. Per the germline V gene, CDR1 is MNHEY and CDR2 is SMNVEV (reference sequence). CDR3 bases: TGTGCCAGCAGTCTGCTTAGCCCTCGATCCACAGATACGCAGTATTTT. Translated: CASSLLSPRSTDTQYF.

The rearrangement uses TRBV19 and TRBJ2-7; 9 bases line up with TRBD1. This CDR3 contains 16 residues. V was pared by 4 bases and J by 3 bases, with 10 bases of the junction left unmatched. In germline, CDR1 is LNHDA, CDR2 SQIVND (reference sequence). The CDR3 DNA sequence: TGTGCCAGTAGTAGCCAGGGACAGGGCGAGTACTACGAGCAGTACTTC. Translation gives CASSSQGQGEYYEQYF.

The chain is built from TRBV7-2 and TRBJ2-2, with a tentative D call TRBD2 (6 bases). Trimming shortened V by 1 base and J by 1 base, and 16 bases separated the two germline ends. This CDR3 region has 18 residues. Germline values: CDR1 SGHTA, CDR2 FQGNSA. The CDR3 protein is CASSLGVAPTRNTGELFF. The CDR3 bases are TGTGCCAGCAGCTTAGGAGTCGCCCCGACTAGGAACACCGGGGAGCTGTTTTTT.

The V call is TRBV19, the J call TRBJ2-1; D gene ambiguous. V was shortened by 8 bases and J by 4 bases, with 15 bases between the two germline ends. In germline, CDR1 is LNHDA, CDR2 SQIVND (reference sequence). This CDR3 has 14 amino acids. As DNA, the CDR3 is TGTGCCAGTGGCCCGGAGCAGACTTACAATGAGCAGTTCTTC. Protein sequence: CASGPEQTYNEQFF.

This clone has a handful of counts. This sequence joins TRBV6-2 or TRBV6-3 and TRBJ2-7; D might be TRBD1 (5 bases). This CDR3 spans 16 amino acids. Trimming took 6 bases from V and 1 from J, leaving 19 bases between them. Germline V gives CDR1 MNHEY, CDR2 SVGEGT. The CDR3 protein is CASSSLSRGLSYEQYF. The CDR3 DNA is TGTGCCAGCAGCTCCCTTAGTAGGGGCCTTTCCTACGAGCAGTACTTC.

The J gene is TRBJ1-3, the V gene TRBV9; D is perhaps TRBD1 (5 bases). The CDR3 totals 13 residues. V was cut by 3 bases and J by 3 bases, with 7 bases left in between. Germline assignment: CDR1 SGDLS and CDR2 YYNGEE. In DNA form, the CDR3 reads TGTGCCAGCAGCGCACAGGTTGGAAACACCATATATTTT. Amino acid sequence: CASSAQVGNTIYF. The variable domain in full, completed from reference TRBV9 and TRBJ1-3, reads DSGVTQTPKHLITATGQRVTLRCSPRSGDLSVYWYQQSLDQGLQFLIQYYNGEERAKGNILERFSAQQFPDLHSELNLSSLELGDSALYFCASSAQVGNTIYFGEGSWLTVV.

J is TRBJ2-1 and V is TRBV7-9, with D perhaps matching TRBD1 (5 bases). CDR1 SEHNR and CDR2 FQNEAQ come from the germline V gene (reference sequence). Trimming stripped 4 bases from V and 5 bases from J, with 15 bases between. The CDR3 totals 15 residues. CDR3 residues: CASSSSNRTHNEQFF. Here the CDR3 DNA reads TGTGCCAGCAGCTCCTCCAACAGGACCCACAATGAGCAGTTCTTC.

This chain joins TRBV6-6 and TRBJ2-2; 9 bases agree with TRBD2. The junction had 13 bases not matched to a gene; V was cut back by 7 bases and J by 7 bases. The CDR3 has 16 residues. Germline CDR1 is MNHNY and CDR2 is SVGAGI (reference sequence). The CDR3 is CASKRAGGRISGELFF. In nucleotides, the CDR3 is TGTGCCAGCAAGCGTGCGGGGGGGCGGATAAGCGGGGAGCTGTTTTTT.

The chain employs TRBV5-6 and TRBJ2-3; TRBD1 matches 7 bases. The CDR3 has 17 residues. With 3 bases clipped from V and 0 bases from J, the junction kept 10 bases outside the gene matches. CDR1 and CDR2 from the germline V gene are SGHDT and YYEEEE. CDR3 protein: CASSSHRQGDSTDTQYF. CDR3 in DNA: TGTGCCAGCAGCTCCCACAGACAGGGCGATAGCACAGATACGCAGTATTTT.